The source of this T cell receptor (beta chain) is a study of a mutant IDH1 vaccine in newly diagnosed glioma. Study-level information: In the visit schedule, V12 fell in week 35, while V13 fell in week 47. Study conclusions and caveats: Immune responses induced by vaccination arose in 93.3% of the patients.

TCRdb keeps only in-frame clones here, not all; method: immunoSEQ multiplex PCR. The table includes over 30,000 clones, roughly 79% detected once. Regarding this clone: The antigen is unknown.

V was trimmed by 2 bases and J by 5 bases, leaving 20 bases between them. The germline V gene encodes CDR1 SGHDN and CDR2 FVKESK. The CDR3 spans 17 residues. Time point meaning: week 35, safety follow-up. Vaccinated patients received 300 ug of mutant IDH1 20-mer peptide per dose, with topical imiquimod. This receptor was identified in a woman between 25 and 40 years old with glioma. Some clones in this sample may be carry-over from other donors' samples. The material was PBMCs, obtained from a glioma patient whose treatment included an IDH1 peptide vaccine. V gene TRBV14 combines with J gene TRBJ2-3; TRBD2 might be the D (6 bases). The CDR3 bases are TGTGCCAGCAGCCAAAAGAGGGGCAGGGACTCCAAAGATACGCAGTATTTT. Protein product: CASSQKRGRDSKDTQYF.